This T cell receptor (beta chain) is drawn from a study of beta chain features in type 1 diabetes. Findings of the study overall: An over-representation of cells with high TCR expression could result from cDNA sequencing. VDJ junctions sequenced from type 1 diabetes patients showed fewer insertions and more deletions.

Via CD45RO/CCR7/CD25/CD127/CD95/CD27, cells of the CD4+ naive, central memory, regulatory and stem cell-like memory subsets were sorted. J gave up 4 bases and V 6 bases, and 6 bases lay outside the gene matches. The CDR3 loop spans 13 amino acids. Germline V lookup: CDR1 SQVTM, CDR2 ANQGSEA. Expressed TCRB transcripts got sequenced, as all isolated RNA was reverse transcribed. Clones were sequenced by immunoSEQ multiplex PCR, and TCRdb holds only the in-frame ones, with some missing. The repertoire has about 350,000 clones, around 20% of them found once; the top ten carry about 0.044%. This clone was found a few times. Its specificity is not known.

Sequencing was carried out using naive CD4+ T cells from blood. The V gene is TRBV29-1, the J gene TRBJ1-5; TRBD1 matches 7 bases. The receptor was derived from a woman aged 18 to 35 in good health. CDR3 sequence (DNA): TGCAGCGTCGGAACAGGGGTGAATCAGCCCCAGCATTTT. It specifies CSVGTGVNQPQHF. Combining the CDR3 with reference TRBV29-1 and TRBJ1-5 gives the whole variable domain SAVISQKPSRDICQRGTSLTIQCQVDSQVTMMFWYRQQPGQSLTLIATANQGSEATYESGFVIDKFPISRPNLTFSTLTVSNMSPEDSSIYLCSVGTGVNQPQHFGDGTRLSIL.